This T cell receptor (beta chain) was profiled in a study of post-analysis software for immune sequencing data (dated by TCRdb to between 2014 and 2017). Notes on the research overall: Relapsing-remitting, secondary progressive and progressive-relapsing multiple sclerosis were recorded as disease courses, and subtype annotation was lacking for some patients. A subset of samples was prepared in parallel using single-end sample barcoding, then pooled and co-amplified after Illumina adapter ligation. The multiple sclerosis patient repertoires were compared with 10 to 12 previously published healthy control repertoires from donors aged about 6 to 28 years. Summary of the overall study and its limitations: The control group was slightly older than the multiple sclerosis patient group. Compared with controls, multiple sclerosis patients had significantly lower normalized Chao1 diversity, a finding suggesting substantial peripheral T-cell clonal expansion. Strong co-clustering of samples prepared in the same batch was shown by direct clustering with F measure, prompting a batch-effect correction. Roughly 5 TRBV segments, including TRBV5-6, TRBV5-1 and TRBV20-1, were significantly more frequent in patients than controls.

Receptor amplification or capture employed PCR. The listed sequencing device is Illumina HiSeq 2500. Unique molecular identifiers were incorporated into TCR beta cDNA libraries to reduce PCR and sequencing biases. Some 500,000 cDNA molecules were obtained per 1 to 10 million input T cells, so each molecule approximated one T cell. Patient libraries were prepared and sequenced with the same protocol used for the earlier healthy control dataset. Samples belonging to the same batch were prepared together, multiplexed and sequenced on a shared HiSeq lane. Per the authors' processing: MIGEC was used to process the raw barcoded reads, and molecular identifier groups with only a single read were discarded before consensus assembly and CDR3 extraction. Clonotype tables were post-analysed with VDJtools, and diversity was normalized by down-sampling all datasets to the smallest sample size. In repertoire overlap clustering, CDR3 amino acid sequences, but not nucleotide sequences, were matched to correct batch-related cross-sample contamination. TCRdb reprocessing: public reads trimmed at Q25 with fastp, clones called with MiXCR, in-frame beta chains kept. Under each unique CDR3 protein, matching rows form one entry showing the most common genes and DNA. The V and J calls and clone size come from TCRdb's table, not from the authors' own analysis. The sample includes about 680,000 distinct CDR3 sequences, with over 45% observed a single time. Roughly 10% of the sample lies in the top ten.

To demonstrate the VDJtools post-analysis software, the study profiled TCR beta repertoires from the peripheral blood of 10 to 15 young patients with multiple sclerosis. The patients with multiple sclerosis were children and adolescents between roughly 6 and 15 years of age. Details on this clonotype: What this receptor recognizes is not known. Base qualities were left out, and no much larger clone turns up one base away.

Sequences LGHNA (CDR1) and YSLEER (CDR2) are obtained from the germline V gene. CDR3 length: 14 amino acids, cysteine to phenylalanine. Only the CDR3 DNA stays, 42 bases, in frame from base 1. The germline ends are 6 bases apart after V is trimmed by 0 bases and J by 1 base. Sequencing was carried out using blood. The receptor comes from a girl between 2 and 10 years old with multiple sclerosis. This chain joins TRBV4-3 to TRBJ1-1; confidence is insufficient to name the D gene. CDR3 loop: CASSQDWGNTEAFF. Read as DNA, the sequence is TGCGCCAGCAGCCAAGACTGGGGGAACACTGAAGCTTTCTTT.